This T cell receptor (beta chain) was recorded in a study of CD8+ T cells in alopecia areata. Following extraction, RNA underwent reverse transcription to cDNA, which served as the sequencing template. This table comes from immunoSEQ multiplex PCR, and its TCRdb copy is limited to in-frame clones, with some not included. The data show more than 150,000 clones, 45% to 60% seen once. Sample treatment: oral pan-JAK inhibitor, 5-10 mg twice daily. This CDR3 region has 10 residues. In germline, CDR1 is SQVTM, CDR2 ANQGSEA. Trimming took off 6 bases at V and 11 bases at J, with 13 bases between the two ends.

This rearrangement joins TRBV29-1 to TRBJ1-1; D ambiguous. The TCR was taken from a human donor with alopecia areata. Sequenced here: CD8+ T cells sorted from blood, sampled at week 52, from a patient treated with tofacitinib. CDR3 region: CSVYLLWAFF. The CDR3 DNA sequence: TGCAGCGTGTACCTCCTTTGGGCTTTCTTT.